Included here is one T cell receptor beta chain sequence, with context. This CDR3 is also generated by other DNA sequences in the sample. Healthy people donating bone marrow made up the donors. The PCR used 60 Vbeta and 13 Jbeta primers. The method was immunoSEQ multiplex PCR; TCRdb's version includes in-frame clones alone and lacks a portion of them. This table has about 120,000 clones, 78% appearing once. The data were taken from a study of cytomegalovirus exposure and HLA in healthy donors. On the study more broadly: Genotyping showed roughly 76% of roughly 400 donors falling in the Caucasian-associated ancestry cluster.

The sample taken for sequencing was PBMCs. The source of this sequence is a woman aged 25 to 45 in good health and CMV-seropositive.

CDR3 sequence reads: CASSRTGANTGELFF. As DNA, the CDR3 is TGTGCCAGCAGCCGCACAGGGGCGAACACCGGGGAGCTGTTTTTT. This chain links TRBV6-6 with TRBJ2-2, with TRBD1 identical over 7 bases. The germline V gene encodes CDR1 MNHNY and CDR2 SVGAGI (reference sequence). The trim removed 6 bases at V and 0 bases at J, leaving 4 bases unmatched. The CDR3 is 15 residues long.